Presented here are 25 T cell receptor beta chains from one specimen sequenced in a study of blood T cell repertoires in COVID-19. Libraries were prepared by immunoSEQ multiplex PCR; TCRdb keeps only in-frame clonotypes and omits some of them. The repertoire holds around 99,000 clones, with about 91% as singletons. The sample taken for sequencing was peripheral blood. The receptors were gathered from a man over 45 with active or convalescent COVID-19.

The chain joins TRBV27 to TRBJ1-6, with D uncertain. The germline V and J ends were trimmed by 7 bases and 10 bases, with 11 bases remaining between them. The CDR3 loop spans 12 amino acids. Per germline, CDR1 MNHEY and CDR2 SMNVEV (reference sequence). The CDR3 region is CASKTVGSPLHF. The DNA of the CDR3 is TGTGCCAGCAAGACTGTTGGATCACCCCTCCACTTT.

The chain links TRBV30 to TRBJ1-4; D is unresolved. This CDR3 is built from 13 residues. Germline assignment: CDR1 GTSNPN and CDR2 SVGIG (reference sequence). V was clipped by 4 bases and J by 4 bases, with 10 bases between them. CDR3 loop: CAWNGLVNEKLFF. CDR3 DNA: TGTGCCTGGAACGGACTAGTTAATGAAAAACTGTTTTTT.

Written as DNA, the CDR3 is TGTGCCAGCAAGGACAGTTATAATTCACCCCTCCACTTT. Translating gives CASKDSYNSPLHF. This chain links TRBV27 with TRBJ1-6; the D gene is possibly TRBD1 (6 bases). Trimming removed 7 bases at V and 4 bases at J, with 8 bases between. The CDR3 runs to 13 residues. Germline assignment: CDR1 MNHEY and CDR2 SMNVEV (reference sequence).

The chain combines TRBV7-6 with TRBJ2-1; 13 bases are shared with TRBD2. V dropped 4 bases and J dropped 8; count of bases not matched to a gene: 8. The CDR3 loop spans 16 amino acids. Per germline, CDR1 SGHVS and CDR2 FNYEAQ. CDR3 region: CASSSPWTSGSYEQFF. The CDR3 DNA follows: TGTGCCAGCAGCTCCCCCTGGACTAGCGGGAGCTATGAGCAGTTCTTC.

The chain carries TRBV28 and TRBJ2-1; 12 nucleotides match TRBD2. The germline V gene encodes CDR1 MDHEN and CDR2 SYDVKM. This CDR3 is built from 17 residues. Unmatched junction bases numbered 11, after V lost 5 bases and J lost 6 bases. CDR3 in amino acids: CASSPAPRLAGANEQFF. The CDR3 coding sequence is TGTGCCAGCAGTCCCGCCCCCAGACTAGCGGGAGCCAATGAGCAGTTCTTC.

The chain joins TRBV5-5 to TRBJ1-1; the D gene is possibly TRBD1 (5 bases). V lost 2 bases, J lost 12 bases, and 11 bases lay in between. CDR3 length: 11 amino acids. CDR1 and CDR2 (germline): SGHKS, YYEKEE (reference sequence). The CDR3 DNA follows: TGTGCCAGCAGCTTAAACGGGGGTTCTTTCTTT. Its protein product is CASSLNGGSFF.

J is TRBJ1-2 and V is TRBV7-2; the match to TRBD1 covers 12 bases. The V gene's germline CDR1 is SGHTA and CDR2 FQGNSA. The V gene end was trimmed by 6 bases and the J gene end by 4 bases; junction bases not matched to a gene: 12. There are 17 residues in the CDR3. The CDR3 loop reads CASRPPGQGASSYGYTF. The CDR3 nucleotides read TGTGCCAGCAGGCCCCCGGGACAGGGGGCATCTAGCTATGGCTACACCTTC.

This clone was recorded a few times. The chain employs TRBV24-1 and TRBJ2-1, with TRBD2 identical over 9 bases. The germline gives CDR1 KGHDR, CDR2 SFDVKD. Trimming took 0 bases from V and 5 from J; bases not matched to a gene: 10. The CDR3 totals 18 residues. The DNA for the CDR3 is TGTGCCACCAGTGATTTGCGCGCCGGGACTAGCCGGAACAATGAGCAGTTCTTC. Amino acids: CATSDLRAGTSRNNEQFF.

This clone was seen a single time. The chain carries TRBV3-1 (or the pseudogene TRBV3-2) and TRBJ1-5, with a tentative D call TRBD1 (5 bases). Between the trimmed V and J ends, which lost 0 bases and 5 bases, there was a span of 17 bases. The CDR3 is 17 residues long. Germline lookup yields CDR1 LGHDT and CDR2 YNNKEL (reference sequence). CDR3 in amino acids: CASSQDWPSTAYQPQHF. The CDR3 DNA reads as TGTGCCAGCAGCCAAGATTGGCCGTCGACAGCCTATCAGCCCCAGCATTTT.

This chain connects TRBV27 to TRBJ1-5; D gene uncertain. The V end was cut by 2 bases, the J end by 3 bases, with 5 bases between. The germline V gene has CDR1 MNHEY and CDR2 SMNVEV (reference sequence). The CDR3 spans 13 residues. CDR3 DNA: TGTGCCAGCAGTTTAGGAGCCAATCAGCCCCAGCATTTT. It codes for CASSLGANQPQHF.

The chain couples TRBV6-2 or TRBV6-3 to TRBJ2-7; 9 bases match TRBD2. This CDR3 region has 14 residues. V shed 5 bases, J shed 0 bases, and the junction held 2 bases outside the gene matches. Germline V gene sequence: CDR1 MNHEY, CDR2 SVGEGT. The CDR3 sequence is CASSLAGTSYEQYF. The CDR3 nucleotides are TGTGCCAGCAGTCTAGCGGGAACCTCCTACGAGCAGTACTTC.

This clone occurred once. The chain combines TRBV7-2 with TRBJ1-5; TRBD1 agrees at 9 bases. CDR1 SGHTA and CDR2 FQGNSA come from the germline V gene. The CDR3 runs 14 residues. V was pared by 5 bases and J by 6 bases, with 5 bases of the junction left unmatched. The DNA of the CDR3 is TGTGCCAGCAGCCTAGGGACAGGGCTTCAGCCCCAGCATTTT. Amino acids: CASSLGTGLQPQHF.

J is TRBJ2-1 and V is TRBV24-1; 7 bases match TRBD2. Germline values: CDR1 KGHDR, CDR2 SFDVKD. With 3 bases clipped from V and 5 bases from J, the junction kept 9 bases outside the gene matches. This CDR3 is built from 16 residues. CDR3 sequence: CATSDPSGGRDNEQFF. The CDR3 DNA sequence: TGTGCCACCAGTGATCCCTCTGGAGGGAGGGACAATGAGCAGTTCTTC.

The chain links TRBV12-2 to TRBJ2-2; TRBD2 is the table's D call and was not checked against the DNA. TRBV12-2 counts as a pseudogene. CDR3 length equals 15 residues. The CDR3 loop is CASRSRCRRLAALFF. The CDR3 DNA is TGTGCAAGTCGCTCCCGTTGTAGGAGACTAGCTGCGCTGTTTTTT.

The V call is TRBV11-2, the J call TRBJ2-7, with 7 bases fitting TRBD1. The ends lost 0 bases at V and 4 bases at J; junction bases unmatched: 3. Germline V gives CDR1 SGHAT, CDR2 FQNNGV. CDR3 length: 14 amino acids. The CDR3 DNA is TGTGCCAGCAGCTTAGATACAGGGGTATACGAGCAGTACTTC. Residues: CASSLDTGVYEQYF.

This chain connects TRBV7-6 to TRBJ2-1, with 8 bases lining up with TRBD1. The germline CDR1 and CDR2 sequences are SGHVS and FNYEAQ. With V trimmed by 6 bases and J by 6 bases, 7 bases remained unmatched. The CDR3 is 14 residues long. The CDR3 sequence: CASRQTTGGNEQFF. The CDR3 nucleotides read TGTGCCAGCAGGCAGACAACAGGGGGCAATGAGCAGTTCTTC.

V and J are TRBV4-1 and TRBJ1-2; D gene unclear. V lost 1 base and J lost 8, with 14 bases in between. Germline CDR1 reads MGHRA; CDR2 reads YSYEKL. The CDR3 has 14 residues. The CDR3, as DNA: TGCGCCAGCAGCCAAGTGGGCAGCCTCGGCGGCTACACCTTC. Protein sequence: CASSQVGSLGGYTF.

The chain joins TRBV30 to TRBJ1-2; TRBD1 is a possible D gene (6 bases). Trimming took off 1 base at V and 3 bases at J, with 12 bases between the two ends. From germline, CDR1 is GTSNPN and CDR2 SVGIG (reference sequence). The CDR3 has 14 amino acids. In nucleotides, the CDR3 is TGTGCCTGGAGTGCCCCGGACAGATACTATGGCTACACCTTC. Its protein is CAWSAPDRYYGYTF. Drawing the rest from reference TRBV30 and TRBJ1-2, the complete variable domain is SQTIHQWPATLVQPVGSPLSLECTVEGTSNPNLYWYRQAAGRGLQLLFYSVGIGQISSEVPQNLSASRPQDRQFILSSKKLLLSDSGFYLCAWSAPDRYYGYTFGSGTRLTVV.

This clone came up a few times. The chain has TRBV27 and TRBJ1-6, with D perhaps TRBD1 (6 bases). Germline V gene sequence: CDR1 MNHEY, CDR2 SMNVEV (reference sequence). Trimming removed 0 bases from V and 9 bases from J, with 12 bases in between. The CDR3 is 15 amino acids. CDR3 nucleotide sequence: TGTGCCAGCAGTTTATCCACAGGGATAGGTTCACCCCTCCACTTT. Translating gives CASSLSTGIGSPLHF.

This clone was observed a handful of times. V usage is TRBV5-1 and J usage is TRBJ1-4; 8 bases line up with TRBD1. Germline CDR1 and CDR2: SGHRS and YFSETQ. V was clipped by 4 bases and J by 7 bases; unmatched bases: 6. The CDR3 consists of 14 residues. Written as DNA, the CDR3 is TGCGCCAGCAGCCACCTCGGGACAGGTGAAAAACTGTTTTTT. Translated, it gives CASSHLGTGEKLFF.

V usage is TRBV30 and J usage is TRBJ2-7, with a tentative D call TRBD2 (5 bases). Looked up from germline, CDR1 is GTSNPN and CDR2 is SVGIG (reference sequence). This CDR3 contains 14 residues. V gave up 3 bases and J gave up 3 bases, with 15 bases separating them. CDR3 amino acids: CAWRVAVRGYEQYF. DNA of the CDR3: TGTGCCTGGAGAGTAGCTGTCCGGGGCTACGAGCAGTACTTC.

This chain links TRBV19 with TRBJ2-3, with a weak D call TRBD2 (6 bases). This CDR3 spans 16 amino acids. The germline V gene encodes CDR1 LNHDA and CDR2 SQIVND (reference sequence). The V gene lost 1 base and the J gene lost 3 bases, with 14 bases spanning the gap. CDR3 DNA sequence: TGTGCCAGTAGTATAGGACCCGGACTACTTACAGATACGCAGTATTTT. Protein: CASSIGPGLLTDTQYF.

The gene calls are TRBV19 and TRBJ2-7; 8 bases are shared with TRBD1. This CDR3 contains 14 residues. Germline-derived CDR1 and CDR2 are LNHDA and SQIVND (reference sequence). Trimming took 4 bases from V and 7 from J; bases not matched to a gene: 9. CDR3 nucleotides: TGTGCCAGTAGTACCCAGGGGGCGCAGGGGGAGCAGTACTTC. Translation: CASSTQGAQGEQYF.

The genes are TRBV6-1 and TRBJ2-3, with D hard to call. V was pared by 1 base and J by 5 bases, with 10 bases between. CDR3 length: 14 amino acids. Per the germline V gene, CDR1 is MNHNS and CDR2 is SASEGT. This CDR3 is CASSEVADRDTQYF. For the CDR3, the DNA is TGTGCCAGCAGTGAAGTTGCGGATCGAGATACGCAGTATTTT.

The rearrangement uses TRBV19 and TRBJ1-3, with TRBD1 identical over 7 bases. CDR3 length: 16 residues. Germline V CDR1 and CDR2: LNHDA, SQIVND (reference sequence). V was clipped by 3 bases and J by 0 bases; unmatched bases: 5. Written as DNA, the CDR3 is TGTGCCAGTAGTATGAGGGGGCTGACCTCTGGAAACACCATATATTTT. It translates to CASSMRGLTSGNTIYF.